Detailed here is one TCR beta chain. Its antigen has not been determined. Qualities for individual bases were not recorded, and no much larger clone is one base off. Counted from cysteine to phenylalanine, this CDR3 has 14 amino acids. The only DNA kept is the CDR3, 42 bases in frame from the first base. The CDR1 and CDR2 encoded by the germline V gene are SGHRS and YFSETQ. V is reduced by 5 bases and J by 1 base, leaving a spacing of 9 bases between them. The source of the sample is a study of blood T cell repertoires in COVID-19 (TCRdb year 2020). Describing the broader study: Collaborator samples came from the United States, Italy and Spain and covered acute and convalescent phases of COVID-19. The material from the prospective study consisted of cDNA or gDNA derived from T cells, B-cell-depleted T cells, or PBMCs. Deeply sampled blood TCRbeta repertoires from subjects exposed to, actively infected with, or recovered from COVID-19 were included in the dataset. A freely available public database, intended as a resource for researchers studying the immune response to SARS-CoV-2, is where the repertoires were released. Samples came from the ongoing ImmuneRACE study (first 160 participants) plus 1,254 subjects from 6 global collaborators. Nearly every sample came with metadata listing a de-identified subject ID, COVID-19 status, age in years and sex. Where available, HLA class I and class II types were taken from metadata supplied by the sample provider and were not determined by assay-based typing.

The collaborating institutions used their own protocols to collect whole blood in K2EDTA tubes. For TCRbeta analysis, collaborators shipped samples as frozen whole blood, isolated PBMCs, or DNA extracted from either of those sample types. TCRbeta CDR3 regions were amplified from genomic DNA using the immunoSEQ Assay, a bias-controlled multiplex PCR. In the authors' own workflow: The number of nucleated cells in each sample was estimated by amplification of reference gene primers within the assay. Sequence reads were collapsed and filtered to measure the absolute abundance of every unique TCRbeta CDR3 rearrangement. For each sample, productive Simpson clonality was calculated as the square root of Simpson's diversity index across productive rearrangements. What TCRdb holds here is the immuneACCESS table cut down to in-frame rearrangements. Part of the clones is not present; checked against another copy, under half of the missing clones reflect an unresolved V gene, and the others are unexplained. V and J calls and clone size come straight from that table; D and trimming were deduced from the DNA. Present in this sample are 100,000 to 150,000 clones, around 78% of which were seen just once. The top ten constitute 2.3% of the sample.

What the work shows at the level of the full study, not this receptor alone: The quantity of clinical and demographic metadata differed by source and by participant and was supplied without curation.

The source is a man aged 65 to 85 with acute or convalescent COVID-19. The chain is made from TRBV5-1 and TRBJ2-2, with TRBD2 tentatively as D gene (6 bases match). The specimen was peripheral blood. The bases are TGCGCCAGCAGGACTAGAGGGAACACCGGGGAGCTGTTTTTT. Translated, it gives CASRTRGNTGELFF. Beyond the CDR3, the reference TRBV5-1 and TRBJ2-2 genes provide the residues; the full variable domain reads: KAGVTQTPRYLIKTRGQQVTLSCSPISGHRSVSWYQQTPGQGLQFLFEYFSETQRNKGNFPGRFSGRQFSNSRSEMNVSTLELGDSALYLCASRTRGNTGELFFGEGSRLTVL.